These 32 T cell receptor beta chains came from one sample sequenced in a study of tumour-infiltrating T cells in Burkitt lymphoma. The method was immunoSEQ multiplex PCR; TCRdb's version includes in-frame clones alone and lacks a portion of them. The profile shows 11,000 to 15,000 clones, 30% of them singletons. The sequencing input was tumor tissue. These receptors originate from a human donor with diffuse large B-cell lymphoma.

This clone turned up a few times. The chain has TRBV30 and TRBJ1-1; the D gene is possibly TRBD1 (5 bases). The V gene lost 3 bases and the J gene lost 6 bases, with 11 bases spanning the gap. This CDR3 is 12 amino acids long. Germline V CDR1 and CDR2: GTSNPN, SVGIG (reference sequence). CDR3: CAWSPVGAEAFF. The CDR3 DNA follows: TGTGCCTGGAGCCCAGTGGGGGCTGAAGCTTTCTTT.

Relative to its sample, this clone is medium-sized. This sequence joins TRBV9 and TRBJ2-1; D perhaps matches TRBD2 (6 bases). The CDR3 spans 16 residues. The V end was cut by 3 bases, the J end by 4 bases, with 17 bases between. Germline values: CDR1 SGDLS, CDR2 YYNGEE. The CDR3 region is CASSEAGTRTYNEQFF. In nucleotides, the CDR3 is TGTGCCAGCAGCGAAGCCGGGACTCGTACTTACAATGAGCAGTTCTTC.

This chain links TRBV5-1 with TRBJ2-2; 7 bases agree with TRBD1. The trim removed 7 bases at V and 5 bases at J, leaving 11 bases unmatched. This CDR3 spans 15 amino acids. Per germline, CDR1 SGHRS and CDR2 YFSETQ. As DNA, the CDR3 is TGCGCCAGCCGATTGGCAGGGGGAGCTACCGGGGAGCTGTTTTTT. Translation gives CASRLAGGATGELFF.

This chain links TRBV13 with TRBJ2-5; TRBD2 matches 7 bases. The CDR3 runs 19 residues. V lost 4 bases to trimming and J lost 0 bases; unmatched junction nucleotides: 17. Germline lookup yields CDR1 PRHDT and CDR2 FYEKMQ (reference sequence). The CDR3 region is CASSSLTPGGSLYQETQYF. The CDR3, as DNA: TGTGCCAGCAGCTCCCTAACCCCCGGGGGGAGTTTGTACCAAGAGACCCAGTACTTC.

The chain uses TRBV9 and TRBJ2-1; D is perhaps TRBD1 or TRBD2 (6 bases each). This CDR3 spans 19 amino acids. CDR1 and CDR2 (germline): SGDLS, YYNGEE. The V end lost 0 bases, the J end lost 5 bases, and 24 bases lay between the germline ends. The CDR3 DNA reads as TGTGCCAGCAGCGTAGCTGGGGGGCTTAGGACCCCCGGTGACAATGAGCAGTTCTTC. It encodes CASSVAGGLRTPGDNEQFF.

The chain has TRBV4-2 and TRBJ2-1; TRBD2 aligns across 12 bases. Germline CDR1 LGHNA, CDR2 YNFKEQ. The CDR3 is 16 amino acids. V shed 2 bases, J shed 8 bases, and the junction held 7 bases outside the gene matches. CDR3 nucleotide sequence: TGTGCCAGCAGCCAACGATCTAGCGGGAGGGCGGATGAGCAGTTCTTC. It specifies CASSQRSSGRADEQFF.

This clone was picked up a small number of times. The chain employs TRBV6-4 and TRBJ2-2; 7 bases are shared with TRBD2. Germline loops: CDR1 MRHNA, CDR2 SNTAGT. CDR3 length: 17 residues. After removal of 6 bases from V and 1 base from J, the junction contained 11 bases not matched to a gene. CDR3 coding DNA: TGTGCCAGCAGGAAATTCCTCGGACTAGGGAACACCGGGGAGCTGTTTTTT. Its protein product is CASRKFLGLGNTGELFF.

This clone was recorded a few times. CDR3 loop: CASSILGSHTQYF. CDR3 sequence (DNA): TGTGCCAGCAGTATTCTCGGGTCGCATACGCAGTATTTT. V is TRBV6-1 and J is TRBJ2-3, with unresolved D. V lost 5 bases and J 7 bases, leaving 13 bases between the germline ends. The CDR3 runs to 13 residues. The germline V gene has CDR1 MNHNS and CDR2 SASEGT.

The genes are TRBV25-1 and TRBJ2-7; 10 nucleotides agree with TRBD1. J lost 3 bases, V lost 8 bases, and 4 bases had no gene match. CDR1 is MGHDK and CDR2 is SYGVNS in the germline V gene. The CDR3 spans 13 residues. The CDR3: CASSTGGVYEQYF. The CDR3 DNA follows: TGTGCCAGCTCGACAGGGGGCGTCTACGAGCAGTACTTC.

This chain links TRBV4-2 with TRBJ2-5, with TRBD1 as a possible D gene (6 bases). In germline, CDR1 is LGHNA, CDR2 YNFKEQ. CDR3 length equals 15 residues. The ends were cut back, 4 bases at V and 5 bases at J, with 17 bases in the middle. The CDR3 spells CASSPQGQGSETQYF. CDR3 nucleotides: TGTGCCAGCAGCCCTCAGGGCCAGGGGAGCGAGACCCAGTACTTC.

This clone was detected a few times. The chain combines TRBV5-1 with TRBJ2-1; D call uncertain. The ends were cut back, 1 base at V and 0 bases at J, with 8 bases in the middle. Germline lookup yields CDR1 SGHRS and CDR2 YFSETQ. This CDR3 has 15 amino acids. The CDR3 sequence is CASSLLVASYNEQFF. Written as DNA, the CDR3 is TGCGCCAGCAGCTTGCTGGTGGCCTCCTACAATGAGCAGTTCTTC.

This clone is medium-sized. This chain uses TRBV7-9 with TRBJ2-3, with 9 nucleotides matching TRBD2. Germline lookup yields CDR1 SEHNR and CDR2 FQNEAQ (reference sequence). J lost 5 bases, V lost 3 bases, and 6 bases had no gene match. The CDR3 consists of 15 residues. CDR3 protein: CASSFVAGEVDTQYF. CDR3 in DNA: TGTGCCAGCAGCTTTGTAGCGGGAGAGGTAGATACGCAGTATTTT.

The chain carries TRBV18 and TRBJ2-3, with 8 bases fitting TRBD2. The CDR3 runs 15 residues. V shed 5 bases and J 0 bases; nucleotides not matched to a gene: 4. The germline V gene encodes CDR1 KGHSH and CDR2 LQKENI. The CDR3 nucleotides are TGTGCCAGCTCAGCGCTAGCGGGTAGCACAGATACGCAGTATTTT. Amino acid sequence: CASSALAGSTDTQYF.

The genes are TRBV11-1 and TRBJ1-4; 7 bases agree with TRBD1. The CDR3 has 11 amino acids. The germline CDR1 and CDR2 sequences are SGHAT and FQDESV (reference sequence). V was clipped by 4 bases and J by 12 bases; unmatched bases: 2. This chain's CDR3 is CASSSGTELFF. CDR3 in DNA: TGTGCCAGCAGCTCCGGGACAGAACTGTTTTTT.

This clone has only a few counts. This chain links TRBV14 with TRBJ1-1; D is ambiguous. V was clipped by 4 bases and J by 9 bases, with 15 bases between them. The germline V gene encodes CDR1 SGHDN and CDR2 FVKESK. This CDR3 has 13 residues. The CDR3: CASSPYVRSKAFF. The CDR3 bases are TGTGCCAGCAGCCCCTATGTCAGGTCAAAAGCTTTCTTT.

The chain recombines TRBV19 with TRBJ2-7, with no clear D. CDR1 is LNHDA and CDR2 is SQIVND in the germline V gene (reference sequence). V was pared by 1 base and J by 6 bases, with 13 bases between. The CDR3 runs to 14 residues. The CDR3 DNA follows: TGTGCCAGTAGTATAGTTGGTATCGGCTCCGAGCAGTACTTC. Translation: CASSIVGIGSEQYF.

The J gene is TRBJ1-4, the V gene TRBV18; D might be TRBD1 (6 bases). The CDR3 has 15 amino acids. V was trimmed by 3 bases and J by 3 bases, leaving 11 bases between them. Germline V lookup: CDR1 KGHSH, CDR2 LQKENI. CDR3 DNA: TGTGCCAGCTCACCTCAACAGGGCCCTAATGAAAAACTGTTTTTT. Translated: CASSPQQGPNEKLFF.

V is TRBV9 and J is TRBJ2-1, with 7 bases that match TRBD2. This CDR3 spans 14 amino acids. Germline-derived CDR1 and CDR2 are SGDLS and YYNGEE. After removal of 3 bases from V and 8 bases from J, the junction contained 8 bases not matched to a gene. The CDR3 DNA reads TGTGCCAGCAGCGCCACGGCTGGGAGGGATGAGCAGTTCTTC. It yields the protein CASSATAGRDEQFF. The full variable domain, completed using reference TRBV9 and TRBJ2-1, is DSGVTQTPKHLITATGQRVTLRCSPRSGDLSVYWYQQSLDQGLQFLIQYYNGEERAKGNILERFSAQQFPDLHSELNLSSLELGDSALYFCASSATAGRDEQFFGPGTRLTVL.

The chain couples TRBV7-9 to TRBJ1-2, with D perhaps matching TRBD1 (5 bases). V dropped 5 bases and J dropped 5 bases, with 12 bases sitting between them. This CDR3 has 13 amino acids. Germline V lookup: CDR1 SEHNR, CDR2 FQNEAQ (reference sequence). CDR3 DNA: TGTGCCAGCAGCCCCCGGTCAGGGTATGGCTACACCTTC. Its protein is CASSPRSGYGYTF.

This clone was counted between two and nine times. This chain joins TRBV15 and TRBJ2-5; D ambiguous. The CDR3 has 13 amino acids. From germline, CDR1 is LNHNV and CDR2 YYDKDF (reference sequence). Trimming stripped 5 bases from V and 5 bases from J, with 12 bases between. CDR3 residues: CATSASERETQYF. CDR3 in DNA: TGTGCCACCAGCGCCTCCGAGAGGGAGACCCAGTACTTC.

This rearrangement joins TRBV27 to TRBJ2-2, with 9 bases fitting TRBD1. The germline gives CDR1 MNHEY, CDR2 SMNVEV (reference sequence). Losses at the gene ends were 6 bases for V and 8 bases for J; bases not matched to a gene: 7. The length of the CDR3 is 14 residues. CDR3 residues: CASSWDRAWGELFF. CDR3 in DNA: TGTGCCAGCAGCTGGGACAGGGCTTGGGGGGAGCTGTTTTTT.

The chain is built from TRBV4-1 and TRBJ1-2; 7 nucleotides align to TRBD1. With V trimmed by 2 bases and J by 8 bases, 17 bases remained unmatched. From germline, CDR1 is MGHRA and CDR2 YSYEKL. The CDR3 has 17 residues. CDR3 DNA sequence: TGCGCCAGCAGCCAATCAATCCCCGGGACAGACGGACGGGGCTACACCTTC. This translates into CASSQSIPGTDGRGYTF.

CDR3 in amino acids: CASRGTSGGKLALGQYF. In nucleotides, the CDR3 is TGTGCCAGCAGGGGGACTAGCGGGGGTAAACTAGCGCTTGGGCAGTACTTC. The chain employs TRBV28 and TRBJ2-7, with TRBD2 matching 14 bases. This CDR3 has 17 amino acids. The ends lost 6 bases at V and 9 bases at J; junction bases unmatched: 16. Germline V CDR1 and CDR2: MDHEN, SYDVKM.

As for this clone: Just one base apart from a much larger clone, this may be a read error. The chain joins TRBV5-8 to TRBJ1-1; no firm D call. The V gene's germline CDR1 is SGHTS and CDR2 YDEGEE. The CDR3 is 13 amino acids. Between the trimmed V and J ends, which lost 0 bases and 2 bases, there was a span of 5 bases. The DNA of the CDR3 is TGTGCCAGCAGCTTGGACAGAAACACTGAAGCTTTCTTT. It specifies CASSLDRNTEAFF.

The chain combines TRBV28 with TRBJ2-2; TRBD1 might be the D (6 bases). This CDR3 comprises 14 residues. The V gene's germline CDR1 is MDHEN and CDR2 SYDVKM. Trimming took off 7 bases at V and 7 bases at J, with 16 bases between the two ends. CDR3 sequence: CASNQGKGVGELFF. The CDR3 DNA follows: TGTGCCAGCAACCAAGGGAAGGGGGTCGGGGAGCTGTTTTTT.

The CDR3 coding sequence is TGTGCCAGCAGTTTCTCGACCGGGACAGGGGTCGAGCAGTACTTC. It encodes CASSFSTGTGVEQYF. The chain joins TRBV27 to TRBJ2-7, with 10 positions matching TRBD1. The CDR3 covers 15 residues. Germline assignment: CDR1 MNHEY and CDR2 SMNVEV (reference sequence). V shed 3 bases and J 6 bases; nucleotides not matched to a gene: 8.

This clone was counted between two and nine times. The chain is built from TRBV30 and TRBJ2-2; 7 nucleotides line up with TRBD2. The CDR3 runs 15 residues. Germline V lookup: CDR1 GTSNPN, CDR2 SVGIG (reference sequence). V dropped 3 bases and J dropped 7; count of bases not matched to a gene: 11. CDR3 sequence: CAWRLLGGRVGELFF. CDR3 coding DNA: TGTGCCTGGAGGCTACTTGGCGGGAGAGTCGGGGAGCTGTTTTTT.

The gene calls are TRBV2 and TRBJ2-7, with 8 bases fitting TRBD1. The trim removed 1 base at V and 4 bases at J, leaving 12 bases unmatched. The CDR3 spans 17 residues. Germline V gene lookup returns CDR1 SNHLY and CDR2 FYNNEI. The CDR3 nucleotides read TGTGCCAGCAGTGAAGAGGGGACCGGGACAGGAGTTTACGAGCAGTACTTC. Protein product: CASSEEGTGTGVYEQYF.

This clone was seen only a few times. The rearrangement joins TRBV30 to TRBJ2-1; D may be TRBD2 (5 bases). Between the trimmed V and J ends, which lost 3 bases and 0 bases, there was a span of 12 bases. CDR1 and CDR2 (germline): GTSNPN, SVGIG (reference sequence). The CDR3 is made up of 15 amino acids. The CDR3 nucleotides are TGTGCCTGGAGCGACACTAGTGTCTCCTACAATGAGCAGTTCTTC. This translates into CAWSDTSVSYNEQFF.

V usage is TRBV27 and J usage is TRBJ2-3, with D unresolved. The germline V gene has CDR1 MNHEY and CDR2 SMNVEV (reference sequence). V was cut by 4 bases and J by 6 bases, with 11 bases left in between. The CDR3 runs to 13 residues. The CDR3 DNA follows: TGTGCCAGCAGTTCCCCCGGTCGGGATACGCAGTATTTT. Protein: CASSSPGRDTQYF.

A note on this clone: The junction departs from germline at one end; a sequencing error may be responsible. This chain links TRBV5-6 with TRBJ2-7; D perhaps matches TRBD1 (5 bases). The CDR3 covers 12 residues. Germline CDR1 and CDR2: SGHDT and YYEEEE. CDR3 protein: CASSHTGYGQYF. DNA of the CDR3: TGTGCCAGCAGCCACACAGGCTACGGGCAGTACTTC.

DNA of the CDR3: TGTGCCAGCAGCTTAGTGTTGGGTGATACGGAGCAGTACTTC. Protein: CASSLVLGDTEQYF. V usage is TRBV7-8 and J usage is TRBJ2-7, with no clear D. Germline V lookup: CDR1 SGHVS, CDR2 FQNEAQ. The CDR3 is made up of 14 amino acids. V was shortened by 1 base and J by 7 bases, with 14 bases between the two germline ends.